This T cell receptor beta chain was observed in a study of siplizumab effects on memory and regulatory T cells. Germline trimming cut 6 bases from V and 1 base from J; bases unmatched to any gene: 9. The germline V gene encodes CDR1 LNHDA and CDR2 SQIVND (reference sequence). The CDR3 length is 17 residues. Data came from immunoSEQ multiplex PCR; TCRdb stores just in-frame clones and leaves some out. The sample holds about 26,000 clones, approximately 80% seen once. Sequencing was performed on memory CD4+ T cells sorted from blood. This TCR derives from a human donor in good health. This rearrangement joins TRBV19 to TRBJ2-2, with 9 positions matching TRBD1. The CDR3 DNA sequence: TGTGCCAGTAGACCTAAACCGGGACAGGGGAACACCGGGGAGCTGTTTTTT. It is translated as CASRPKPGQGNTGELFF.